The sequence of this T cell receptor (beta chain) was determined in a study of blood T cell repertoires in COVID-19. Study-level information: Acute-phase and convalescent COVID-19 samples originated in the United States, Italy and Spain. T cells, B-cell-depleted T cells, or PBMCs supplied cDNA or gDNA.

The ends were cut back, 6 bases at V and 3 bases at J, with 8 bases in the middle. Germline V gene lookup returns CDR1 KGHDR and CDR2 SFDVKD. The CDR3 loop spans 12 amino acids. Per the authors' pipeline: Amplifying reference gene primers gave estimates of nucleated cell counts. Profiling relied on immunoSEQ multiplex PCR, and the TCRdb table lists in-frame clones only, not all of them. The V and J calls and clone size were taken over from that table, and D and trimming were inferred from the DNA. The data hold fewer than 350,000 clones, with roughly 86% observed a single time. This clone came up a few times.

The clonotype originates from a woman younger than 45 who had recovered from COVID-19. The chain has TRBV24-1 and TRBJ2-7, with D possibly matching TRBD1 (5 bases). The sequencing sample was made of peripheral blood. CDR3 in amino acids: CATSSDSYEQYF. The CDR3 nucleotides are TGTGCCACCAGTTCCGACAGCTACGAGCAGTACTTC.